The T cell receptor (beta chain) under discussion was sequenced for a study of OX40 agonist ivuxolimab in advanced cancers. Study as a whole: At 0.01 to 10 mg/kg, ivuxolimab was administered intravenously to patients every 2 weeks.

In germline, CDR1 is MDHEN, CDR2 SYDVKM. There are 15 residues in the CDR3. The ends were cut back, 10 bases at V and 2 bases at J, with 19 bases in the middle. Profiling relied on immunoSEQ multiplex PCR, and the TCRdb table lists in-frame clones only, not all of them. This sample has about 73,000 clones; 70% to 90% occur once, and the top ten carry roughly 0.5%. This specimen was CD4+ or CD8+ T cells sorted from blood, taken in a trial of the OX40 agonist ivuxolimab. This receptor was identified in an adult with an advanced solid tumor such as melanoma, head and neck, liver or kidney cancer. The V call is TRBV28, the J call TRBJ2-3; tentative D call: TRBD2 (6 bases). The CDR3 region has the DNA TGTGCCACTCGGGTGGAGGGGCTATACACAGATACGCAGTATTTT. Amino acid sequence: CATRVEGLYTDTQYF.